Included here is one T cell receptor beta chain sequence, with context. This clonotype has a single count. No antigen is known for it. The sample holds no much larger clone one base away, and base qualities are not on file. Support from one read is weak. The germline V gene (reference sequence) specifies SGHAT as CDR1 and FQDESV as CDR2. The CDR3 contains 18 residues, cysteine and phenylalanine counted. Left in the record is the CDR3 DNA by itself, 54 bases read in frame from the first base. V is cut back by 4 bases and J by 11 bases, with 22 bases in the junction unmatched. Receptor amplification or capture employed 5' RACE. Sequenced on an Illumina HiSeq 2500. The second PCR ran for roughly 6 to 11 cycles and used a J-beta primer mix along with a sample-barcoded 5' primer. A unique molecular identifier was introduced onto each TCR beta cDNA molecule by a template-switch 5' adaptor carrying 12 random nucleotides. Each sample yielded at least 3 million CDR3-containing paired-end reads. The Mint cDNA synthesis kit, primed by a TRBC-specific oligonucleotide, was used to synthesize first-strand cDNA from all RNA. Following uracil-DNA glycosylase treatment, a first 18-cycle PCR with universal primers M1SS and BC2_uni_R was performed on all cDNA. The paper's processing steps were these. For normalization, 1 million high-quality reads were randomly selected from each sample, with every read carrying a distinct molecular identifier. Instead of being binned into consensus sequences, reads that shared molecular identifiers were thrown out. MiTCR, with a Q25 quality threshold and the strictest error-elimination algorithm, was used for CDR3 identification, clonotype clustering and error correction. A nonparametric unseen species model with Euler transformation was used to estimate lower-bound total TCR beta diversity. Clones were called with MiXCR by TCRdb after fastp trimmed the public reads at Q25, and only in-frame beta chains were retained. Each entry merges the rows of one CDR3 protein and shows their most common DNA and genes. These V and J calls rely on TCRdb rather than the paper's analysis. This sample has 650,000 to 800,000 distinct CDR3 sequences in its table, and 40% to 65% of those were observed once. Around an eighth of the sample lies in the top ten.

This sample was taken from a study of blood T cells in healthy people across ages (dated by TCRdb to between 2015 and 2017). For the wider study: In model experiments, template switching captured about one uniquely barcoded TCR beta cDNA molecule for every two T cells. The study analyzed two additional independent replicas of 1 million unique cDNA reads from the same blood draw for two donors, one aged 18 to 29 and one aged 80 or older. To track age-related changes in TCR beta repertoire diversity, the study relied on deep sequencing normalized with unique cDNA molecular identifiers. Four age groups were formed from the donors: young (average about 17 years), middle-aged (more than 35), aged (more than 55) and long-lived (approximately 80). Donors of different ages were randomly distributed across sequencing lanes to avoid experimental bias. What the work shows at the level of the full study, not this receptor alone: As age increased, observed TCR beta diversity per million T cells dropped in a roughly linear way, and a significant reduction was already evident by age 40. Compared with the aged group, the long-lived group had more naive CD4+ T cells, fewer expanded clones and increased TCR diversity, a pattern suggesting age selection. Estimates of total diversity from one million sequenced T cells were regarded as lower bounds and underestimates. Because donor CMV infection status was unknown, age-related changes in expanded clonotypes were potentially confounded. Observed TCR beta diversity correlated strongly with the percentage of naive T cells measured by flow cytometry. Conclusive comparison of naive and antigen-experienced compartments was prevented by the profiling of bulk unsorted PBMCs.

Systemically healthy Caucasian individuals from Russia, around 39 in total and aged about 6 to 100 years, were included as donors. Each donor gave approximately 9.3 milliliters of peripheral blood, collected into EDTA-treated Vacutainer tubes. Ficoll-Paque density-gradient centrifugation was used to isolate PBMCs, with at least 6 million per sample. Trizol reagent was used to extract total RNA from PBMCs, with at least 5 micrograms per sample. Naive CD45RAhigh/CD27high T cell percentages were measured by flow cytometry on a PBMC aliquot from every donor. This sequence was found in a woman older than 75 in good health. The specimen sequenced was blood. Recombination joined TRBV11-1 with TRBJ2-5, with 10 middle bases fitting TRBD1. The CDR3 region reads CASSWPNGQGGTHNEQYF. The nucleotide sequence is given as TGTGCCAGCAGCTGGCCTAACGGACAGGGGGGCACACACAATGAGCAGTACTTC.